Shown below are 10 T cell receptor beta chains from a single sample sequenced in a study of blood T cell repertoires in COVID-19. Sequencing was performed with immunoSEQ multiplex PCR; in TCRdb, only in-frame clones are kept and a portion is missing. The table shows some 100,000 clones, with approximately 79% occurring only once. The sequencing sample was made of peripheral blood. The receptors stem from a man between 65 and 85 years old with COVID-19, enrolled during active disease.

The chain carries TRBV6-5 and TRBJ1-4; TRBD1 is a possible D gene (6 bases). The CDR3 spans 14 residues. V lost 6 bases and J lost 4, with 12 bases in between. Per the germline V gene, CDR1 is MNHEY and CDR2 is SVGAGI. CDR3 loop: CASRPTGRNEKLFF. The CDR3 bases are TGTGCCAGCAGGCCCACAGGGCGTAATGAAAAACTGTTTTTT.

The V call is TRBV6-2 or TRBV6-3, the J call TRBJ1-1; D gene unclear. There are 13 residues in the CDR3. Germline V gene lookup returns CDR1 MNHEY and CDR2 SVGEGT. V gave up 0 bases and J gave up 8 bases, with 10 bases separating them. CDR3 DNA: TGTGCCAGCAGTTACTCACAGACCGTCGAAGCTTTCTTT. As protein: CASSYSQTVEAFF.

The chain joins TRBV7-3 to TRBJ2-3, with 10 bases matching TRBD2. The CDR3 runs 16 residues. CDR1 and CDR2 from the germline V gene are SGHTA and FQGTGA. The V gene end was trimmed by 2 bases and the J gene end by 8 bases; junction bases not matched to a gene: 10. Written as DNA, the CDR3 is TGTGCCAGCAGCTTACTAGCGGGGGCCCCATCGGGTACGCAGTATTTT. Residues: CASSLLAGAPSGTQYF.

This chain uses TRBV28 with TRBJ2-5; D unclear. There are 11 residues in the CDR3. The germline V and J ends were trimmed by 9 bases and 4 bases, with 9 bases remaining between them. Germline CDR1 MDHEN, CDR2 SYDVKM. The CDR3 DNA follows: TGTGCCAGTGGGCTGCTAGAGACCCAGTACTTC. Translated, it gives CASGLLETQYF.

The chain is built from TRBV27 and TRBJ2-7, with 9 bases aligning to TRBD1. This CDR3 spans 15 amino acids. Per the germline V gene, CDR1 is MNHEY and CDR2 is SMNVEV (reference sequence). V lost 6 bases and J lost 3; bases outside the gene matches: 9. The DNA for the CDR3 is TGTGCCAGCAGGGACCCGGGACAGGGATACTACGAGCAGTACTTC. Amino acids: CASRDPGQGYYEQYF.

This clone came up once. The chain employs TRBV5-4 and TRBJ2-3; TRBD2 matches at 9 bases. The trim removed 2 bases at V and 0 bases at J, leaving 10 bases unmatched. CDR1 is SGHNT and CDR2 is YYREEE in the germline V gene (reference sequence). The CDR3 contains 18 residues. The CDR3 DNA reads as TGTGCCAGCAGCTTTCCCCTAGCGGGGACTACTAGCACAGATACGCAGTATTTT. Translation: CASSFPLAGTTSTDTQYF.

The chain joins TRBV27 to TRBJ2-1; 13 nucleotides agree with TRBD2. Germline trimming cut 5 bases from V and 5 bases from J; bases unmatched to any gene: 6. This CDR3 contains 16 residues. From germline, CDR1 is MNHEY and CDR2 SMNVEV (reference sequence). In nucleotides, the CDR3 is TGTGCCAGCAGTCCTCTCGGGACTAGCGGGAACAATGAGCAGTTCTTC. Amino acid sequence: CASSPLGTSGNNEQFF.

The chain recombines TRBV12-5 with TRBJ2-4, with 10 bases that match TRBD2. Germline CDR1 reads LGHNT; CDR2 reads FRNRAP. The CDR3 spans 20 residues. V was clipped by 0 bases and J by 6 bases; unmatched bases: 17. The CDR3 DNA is TGTGCTAGTGGTTTGGTACCCAGGTTAGGGGCTAGCGGGAGTGGAAACATTCAGTACTTC. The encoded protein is CASGLVPRLGASGSGNIQYF.

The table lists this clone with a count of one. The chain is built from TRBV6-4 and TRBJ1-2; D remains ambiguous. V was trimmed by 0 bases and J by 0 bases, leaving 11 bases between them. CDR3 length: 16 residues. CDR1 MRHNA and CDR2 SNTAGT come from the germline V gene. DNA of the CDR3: TGTGCCAGCAGTGACTCGCGCTTTGGGCCTAACTATGGCTACACCTTC. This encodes CASSDSRFGPNYGYTF.

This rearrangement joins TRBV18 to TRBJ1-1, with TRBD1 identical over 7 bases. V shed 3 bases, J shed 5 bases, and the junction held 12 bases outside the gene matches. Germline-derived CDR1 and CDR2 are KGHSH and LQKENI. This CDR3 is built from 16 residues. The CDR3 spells CASSPRGAGGGTEAFF. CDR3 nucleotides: TGTGCCAGCTCACCTAGAGGGGCAGGGGGAGGTACTGAAGCTTTCTTT. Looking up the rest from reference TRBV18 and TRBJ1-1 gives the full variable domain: NAGVMQNPRHLVRRRGQEARLRCSPMKGHSHVYWYRQLPEEGLKFMVYLQKENIIDESGMPKERFSAEFPKEGPSILRIQQVVRGDSAAYFCASSPRGAGGGTEAFFGQGTRLTVV.